The 8 T cell receptor beta chains listed next were all sequenced from one sample in a study of OX40 agonist ivuxolimab in advanced cancers. The protocol was immunoSEQ multiplex PCR, while the TCRdb copy is restricted to in-frame clones and leaves out a portion. The sample lists 60,000 to 80,000 clones, roughly 85% occurring once. The specimen was CD4+ or CD8+ T cells sorted from blood, collected in a trial of the OX40 agonist ivuxolimab. The receptors derive from an adult with an advanced solid tumor such as melanoma, head and neck, liver or kidney cancer.

The chain employs TRBV5-6 and TRBJ1-6; 8 bases match TRBD1. The CDR3 loop spans 15 amino acids. Trimming cost V 2 bases and J 8 bases; bases outside gene matches: 6. CDR1 is SGHDT and CDR2 is YYEEEE in the germline V gene. The CDR3 DNA reads TGTGCCAGCAGCTTCCACCCGACAGGGGATTCACCCCTCCACTTT. Translation: CASSFHPTGDSPLHF.

This rearrangement joins TRBV6-1 to TRBJ2-3, with TRBD2 identical over 11 bases. V lost 6 bases and J lost 2; bases outside the gene matches: 4. The length of the CDR3 is 15 residues. Germline V gives CDR1 MNHNS, CDR2 SASEGT. This chain's CDR3 is CASSRTSGYTDTQYF. In DNA, the CDR3 is TGTGCCAGCAGCCGGACTAGCGGGTACACAGATACGCAGTATTTT.

V usage is TRBV9 and J usage is TRBJ1-3; D is ambiguous. Trimming pared 0 bases from V and 0 bases from J, leaving 10 bases between. Germline CDR1 reads SGDLS; CDR2 reads YYNGEE. CDR3 length: 16 amino acids. The CDR3 region is CASSVGQFFSGNTIYF. CDR3 sequence (DNA): TGTGCCAGCAGCGTAGGGCAGTTCTTCTCTGGAAACACCATATATTTT.

The V call is TRBV6-5, the J call TRBJ2-7, with D hard to call. This CDR3 contains 15 residues. Germline-derived CDR1 and CDR2 are MNHEY and SVGAGI. V was cut by 0 bases and J by 2 bases, with 11 bases left in between. CDR3 bases: TGTGCCAGCAGTTACTCGATTCTCCCCCCCTACGAGCAGTACTTC. The encoded protein is CASSYSILPPYEQYF.

This chain uses TRBV7-8 with TRBJ1-2; TRBD1 might be the D (6 bases). The CDR3 contains 16 residues. Deletions cut 3 bases from V and 8 bases from J, with 22 bases between. Germline CDR1 is SGHVS and CDR2 is FQNEAQ. CDR3 nucleotides: TGTGCCAGCAGCTTCGCAACCGCAGGGGTTACGGGGGGCTACACCTTC. It is translated as CASSFATAGVTGGYTF.

The rearrangement joins TRBV7-2 to TRBJ1-3; TRBD1 is a possible D gene (5 bases). Germline lookup yields CDR1 SGHTA and CDR2 FQGNSA. Trimming removed 8 bases at V and 3 bases at J, with 14 bases between. The CDR3 length is 14 residues. The CDR3 DNA reads TGTGCCAGCGCCGGCGGCAGGGTTGGAAACACCATATATTTT. As protein: CASAGGRVGNTIYF.

The CDR3 DNA follows: TGTGCCAGCAGCGTACGAGAGTTTTCCTACGAGCAGTACTTC. Amino acid sequence: CASSVREFSYEQYF. The V gene is TRBV9, the J gene TRBJ2-7; D not resolved. The CDR3 is 14 amino acids. Deletions cut 1 base from V and 1 base from J, with 9 bases between. Germline CDR1 and CDR2: SGDLS and YYNGEE. The complete variable domain, with remaining parts taken from reference TRBV9 and TRBJ2-7, reads DSGVTQTPKHLITATGQRVTLRCSPRSGDLSVYWYQQSLDQGLQFLIQYYNGEERAKGNILERFSAQQFPDLHSELNLSSLELGDSALYFCASSVREFSYEQYFGPGTRLTVT.

This chain links TRBV11-2 with TRBJ1-1; D gene unclear. The V end lost 2 bases, the J end lost 0 bases, and 4 bases lay between the germline ends. The CDR3 contains 13 residues. CDR1 and CDR2 from the germline V gene are SGHAT and FQNNGV. CDR3 nucleotide sequence: TGTGCCAGCAGCTTATCTCTGAACACTGAAGCTTTCTTT. Translating gives CASSLSLNTEAFF.